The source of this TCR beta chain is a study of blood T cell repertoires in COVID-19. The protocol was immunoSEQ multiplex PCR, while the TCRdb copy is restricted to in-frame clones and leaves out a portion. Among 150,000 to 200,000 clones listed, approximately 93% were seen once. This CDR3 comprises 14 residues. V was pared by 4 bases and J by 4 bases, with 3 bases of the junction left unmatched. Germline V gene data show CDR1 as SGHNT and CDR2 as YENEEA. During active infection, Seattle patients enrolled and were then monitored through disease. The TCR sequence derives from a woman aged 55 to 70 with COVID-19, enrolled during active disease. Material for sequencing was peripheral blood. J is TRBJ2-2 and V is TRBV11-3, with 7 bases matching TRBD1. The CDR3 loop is CASSSGQSTGELFF. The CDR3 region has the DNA TGTGCCAGCAGCTCGGGACAGAGCACCGGGGAGCTGTTTTTT. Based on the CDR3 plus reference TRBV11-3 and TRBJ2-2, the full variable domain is EAGVVQSPRYKIIEKKQPVAFWCNPISGHNTLYWYLQNLGQGPELLIRYENEEAVDDSQLPKDRFSAERLKGVDSTLKIQPAELGDSAVYLCASSSGQSTGELFFGEGSRLTVL.